In its sample, the clone carrying this TCR beta chain was seen many times. This sample stems from a study of T cells after yellow fever vaccination. TCRdb re-derived calls from the 5' RACE reads in MiXCR, one entry per CDR3 protein. The sample shows 300,000 to 350,000 distinct CDR3 sequences, approximately 3.9% of them seen only once. V gave up 4 bases and J gave up 4 bases, with 10 bases separating them. CDR3 size: 13 residues. This TCR was recovered from a man aged 18 to 29 who received the YFV17D yellow fever vaccine. The sample in question was PBMCs, obtained 5 days after the yellow fever booster vaccination. The chain recombines TRBV12-3 or TRBV12-4 with TRBJ1-1; a possible D gene is TRBD1 (6 bases). For the CDR3, the DNA is TGTGCCAGCAGTTCTCAGGGGCCCACTGAAGCTTTCTTT. This encodes CASSSQGPTEAFF.